Following are 30 T cell receptor beta chains from one sample sequenced in a study of blood T cell repertoires in COVID-19. Clones were sequenced by immunoSEQ multiplex PCR, and TCRdb holds only the in-frame ones, with some missing. Among over 250,000 clones listed, around nine tenths were seen once. Specimen: peripheral blood. These TCRs come from a woman in her 40s who had recovered from COVID-19.

The chain carries TRBV25-1 and TRBJ1-2; D is perhaps TRBD1 (5 bases). V was trimmed by 1 base and J by 2 bases, leaving 14 bases between them. The CDR3 has 16 amino acids. CDR1 and CDR2 from the germline V gene are MGHDK and SYGVNS. CDR3 sequence reads: CASSEWGDFVNYGYTF. DNA for the CDR3: TGTGCCAGCAGTGAATGGGGGGACTTCGTCAACTATGGCTACACCTTC.

The chain uses TRBV12-3 or TRBV12-4 and TRBJ2-5; D is ambiguous. The CDR3 is 12 amino acids. Trimming stripped 5 bases from V and 0 bases from J, with 4 bases between. The CDR3 coding sequence is TGTGCCAGCAGTACAAACCAAGAGACCCAGTACTTC. Residues: CASSTNQETQYF.

The genes are TRBV30 and TRBJ1-4; 8 nucleotides agree with TRBD1. The CDR3 length is 13 residues. Looked up from germline, CDR1 is GTSNPN and CDR2 is SVGIG (reference sequence). The ends lost 3 bases at V and 7 bases at J; junction bases unmatched: 4. DNA of the CDR3: TGTGCCTGGAGGACAGGGGCGGGTGAAAAACTGTTTTTT. It codes for CAWRTGAGEKLFF.

The chain joins TRBV6-1 to TRBJ2-2; 8 bases match TRBD2. The V segment lost 4 bases and the J segment 4 bases; nucleotides outside the gene matches: 8. Germline assignment: CDR1 MNHNS and CDR2 SASEGT. The CDR3 contains 16 residues. CDR3 in amino acids: CASSGREGVTTGELFF. CDR3 sequence (DNA): TGTGCCAGCAGTGGCCGGGAGGGAGTGACCACCGGGGAGCTGTTTTTT.

The chain employs TRBV5-1 and TRBJ2-3; D perhaps matches TRBD2 (6 bases). CDR3 length equals 16 residues. From germline, CDR1 is SGHRS and CDR2 YFSETQ. V gave up 4 bases and J gave up 0 bases, with 15 bases separating them. The CDR3 DNA reads TGCGCCAGCAGCCCCCCGTTGCGGGGTAGCACAGATACGCAGTATTTT. Protein: CASSPPLRGSTDTQYF.

This chain uses TRBV7-3 with TRBJ1-1, with no clear D. Germline CDR1 is SGHTA and CDR2 is FQGTGA. V dropped 5 bases and J dropped 2 bases, with 9 bases sitting between them. The CDR3 is 13 amino acids. The CDR3 spells CASSPGPNTEAFF. The DNA for the CDR3 is TGTGCCAGCAGCCCAGGCCCCAACACTGAAGCTTTCTTT.

The chain is built from TRBV7-2 and TRBJ1-1, with 7 bases lining up with TRBD1. CDR3 length: 15 amino acids. Germline V gene data show CDR1 as SGHTA and CDR2 as FQGNSA. V was clipped by 5 bases and J by 4 bases; unmatched bases: 10. As DNA, the CDR3 is TGTGCCAGCAGCCCACAACAGGGGCCTAGCACTGAAGCTTTCTTT. Its translation: CASSPQQGPSTEAFF.

The chain couples TRBV4-1 to TRBJ2-5; TRBD2 is a possible D gene (5 bases). V dropped 4 bases and J dropped 5 bases, with 17 bases sitting between them. The CDR3 runs 15 residues. Germline values: CDR1 MGHRA, CDR2 YSYEKL. CDR3 region: CASSPGAARGETQYF. The CDR3 DNA reads TGCGCCAGCAGCCCCGGCGCCGCCCGGGGTGAGACCCAGTACTTC.

The rearrangement joins TRBV7-2 to TRBJ2-1; 7 bases match TRBD2. This CDR3 is 17 amino acids long. Germline CDR1 reads SGHTA; CDR2 reads FQGNSA. V lost 0 bases and J lost 4; bases outside the gene matches: 9. The CDR3 DNA reads TGTGCCAGCAGCTTAGCGGTAGGCGGGAGAAGGTACAATGAGCAGTTCTTC. Residues: CASSLAVGGRRYNEQFF.

This chain connects TRBV6-5 to TRBJ2-4, with D possibly being TRBD2 (6 bases). The CDR3 runs to 14 residues. V dropped 6 bases and J dropped 7 bases, with 16 bases sitting between them. In germline, CDR1 is MNHEY, CDR2 SVGAGI. CDR3 protein: CASSGPAAGNIQYF. For the CDR3, the DNA is TGTGCCAGCAGCGGGCCCGCGGCGGGGAACATTCAGTACTTC.

This clone was counted a few times. The V and J genes are TRBV27 and TRBJ1-1, with 7 bases matching TRBD1. Germline assignment: CDR1 MNHEY and CDR2 SMNVEV (reference sequence). V trimming: 2 bases; J trimming: 3 bases; junction bases outside the gene matches: 6. There are 15 residues in the CDR3. As DNA, the CDR3 is TGTGCCAGCAGTTTAGTGGCAGGGGGTTACACTGAAGCTTTCTTT. Amino acids: CASSLVAGGYTEAFF.

The J gene is TRBJ2-1, the V gene TRBV30; D may be TRBD2 (5 bases). CDR3 length equals 15 residues. Germline CDR1 and CDR2: GTSNPN and SVGIG (reference sequence). Trimming took 6 bases from V and 2 from J, leaving 17 bases between them. CDR3 in DNA: TGTGCCTGTCGGAGGTGGCCCCAGGCCTACAATGAGCAGTTCTTC. It specifies CACRRWPQAYNEQFF.

The chain employs TRBV19 and TRBJ2-7; TRBD1 matches 10 bases. Germline-derived CDR1 and CDR2 are LNHDA and SQIVND (reference sequence). V lost 5 bases and J lost 3; bases outside the gene matches: 13. CDR3 length: 17 residues. The CDR3 region is CASSPRDRGHRGYEQYV. The CDR3 DNA reads TGTGCCAGTAGTCCCCGGGACAGGGGTCACCGGGGCTACGAGCAGTACGTC.

V and J are TRBV9 and TRBJ1-1; D may be TRBD1 (5 bases). The germline V gene encodes CDR1 SGDLS and CDR2 YYNGEE. The CDR3 length is 14 residues. With 4 bases removed from V and 6 bases from J, the gap between germline ends came to 16 bases. DNA of the CDR3: TGTGCCAGCAGCCTCGGCGGGGGAGTCGCTGAAGCTTTCTTT. Its protein is CASSLGGGVAEAFF.

The V and J genes are TRBV12-3 or TRBV12-4 and TRBJ1-1; D is perhaps TRBD1 (5 bases). This CDR3 is 13 amino acids long. V gave up 3 bases and J gave up 4 bases, with 9 bases separating them. The CDR3 is CASSFGRATEAFF. CDR3 nucleotides: TGTGCCAGCAGTTTTGGCAGGGCCACTGAAGCTTTCTTT.

This rearrangement joins TRBV4-1 to TRBJ2-1, with D uncertain. From germline, CDR1 is MGHRA and CDR2 YSYEKL. Trimming shortened V by 4 bases and J by 0 bases, and 10 bases separated the two germline ends. This CDR3 contains 15 residues. The CDR3 DNA reads as TGCGCCAGCAGCCCCCTGCGGAGCTCCTACAATGAGCAGTTCTTC. Translated, it gives CASSPLRSSYNEQFF.

The chain couples TRBV15 to TRBJ1-4, with 7 bases fitting TRBD1. Germline V gene lookup returns CDR1 LNHNV and CDR2 YYDKDF (reference sequence). The junction had 12 bases not matched to a gene; V was cut back by 0 bases and J by 8 bases. This CDR3 is built from 17 residues. In DNA, the CDR3 is TGTGCCACCAGCAGAGATAGGGGAACGGACAGGCCCGAAAAACTGTTTTTT. Translated: CATSRDRGTDRPEKLFF.

The V and J genes are TRBV4-3 and TRBJ2-3; no firm D call. This CDR3 region has 15 residues. V was trimmed by 4 bases and J by 6 bases, leaving 17 bases between them. CDR1 is LGHNA and CDR2 is YSLEER in the germline V gene. This CDR3 reads CASSPAHFPRDTQYF. CDR3 DNA sequence: TGCGCCAGCAGCCCCGCCCATTTCCCTCGGGATACGCAGTATTTT.

The CDR3 DNA follows: TGTGCCAGCAGCCCGCGGGGGGGGCAGAATGAGCAGTTCTTC. Its translation: CASSPRGGQNEQFF. This chain uses TRBV14 with TRBJ2-1; TRBD2 aligns across 9 bases. V shed 4 bases and J 7 bases; nucleotides not matched to a gene: 5. The CDR3 runs 14 residues. Germline V gives CDR1 SGHDN, CDR2 FVKESK.

The CDR3 loop reads CASSLRPGLGTDTQYF. CDR3 bases: TGTGCCAGCAGTTTACGCCCGGGGTTGGGCACAGATACGCAGTATTTT. The V gene is TRBV28, the J gene TRBJ2-3; weak D call: TRBD2 (5 bases). V was shortened by 2 bases and J by 1 base, with 13 bases between the two germline ends. The CDR3 totals 16 residues. CDR1 MDHEN and CDR2 SYDVKM come from the germline V gene. Drawing the rest from reference TRBV28 and TRBJ2-3, the complete variable domain is DVKVTQSSRYLVKRTGEKVFLECVQDMDHENMFWYRQDPGLGLRLIYFSYDVKMKEKGDIPEGYSVSREKKERFSLILESASTNQTSMYLCASSLRPGLGTDTQYFGPGTRLTVL.

The chain uses TRBV24-1 and TRBJ2-1, with D maybe TRBD1 (5 bases). The CDR3 spans 14 residues. From germline, CDR1 is KGHDR and CDR2 SFDVKD. The V gene lost 5 bases and the J gene lost 6 bases, with 13 bases spanning the gap. CDR3 amino acids: CATSVLGASNEQFF. The CDR3 coding sequence is TGTGCCACCAGTGTCCTAGGGGCGAGCAATGAGCAGTTCTTC.

The chain uses TRBV19 and TRBJ2-3; 13 bases are a match to TRBD2. The CDR3 has 16 amino acids. Germline assignment: CDR1 LNHDA and CDR2 SQIVND (reference sequence). Trimming cost V 7 bases and J 3 bases; bases outside gene matches: 7. In DNA, the CDR3 is TGTGCCAGTAACCAACTAGCGGGAGGGCTGACAGATACGCAGTATTTT. Its protein is CASNQLAGGLTDTQYF.

The CDR3 loop is CAWRGTGDNEQFF. The CDR3 coding sequence is TGTGCCTGGAGAGGGACAGGGGACAATGAGCAGTTCTTC. This chain links TRBV30 with TRBJ2-1, with TRBD1 matching 10 bases. The CDR3 consists of 13 residues. Germline lookup yields CDR1 GTSNPN and CDR2 SVGIG (reference sequence). The junction had 1 base not matched to a gene; V was cut back by 3 bases and J by 5 bases.

The chain combines TRBV14 with TRBJ2-5; 7 bases match TRBD2. This CDR3 has 13 residues. Unmatched junction bases numbered 2, after V lost 4 bases and J lost 3 bases. The germline V gene has CDR1 SGHDN and CDR2 FVKESK. The CDR3 sequence: CASSPRGEETQYF. The CDR3 coding sequence is TGTGCCAGCAGCCCCCGGGGGGAAGAGACCCAGTACTTC. The variable domain in full, with the rest retrieved from reference TRBV14 and TRBJ2-5, is EAGVTQFPSHSVIEKGQTVTLRCDPISGHDNLYWYRRVMGKEIKFLLHFVKESKQDESGMPNNRFLAERTGGTYSTLKVQPAELEDSGVYFCASSPRGEETQYFGPGTRLLVL.

The chain carries TRBV10-3 and TRBJ2-3; D remains ambiguous. This CDR3 comprises 12 residues. The germline gives CDR1 ENHRY, CDR2 SYGVKD. Trimming pared 4 bases from V and 6 bases from J, leaving 8 bases between. CDR3 loop: CAISAAGDTQYF. CDR3 DNA sequence: TGTGCCATCAGTGCGGCCGGGGATACGCAGTATTTT.

The chain joins TRBV30 to TRBJ2-3, with TRBD2 matching 10 bases. The CDR3 extends over 15 amino acids. The germline gives CDR1 GTSNPN, CDR2 SVGIG (reference sequence). V gave up 2 bases and J gave up 1 base; unmatched junction bases: 3. CDR3 amino acids: CAWSTGLAGTDTQYF. As DNA, the CDR3 is TGTGCCTGGAGTACAGGACTAGCGGGCACAGATACGCAGTATTTT.

The chain joins TRBV11-2 to TRBJ2-3; the match to TRBD2 covers 9 bases. Trimming removed 0 bases from V and 4 bases from J; junction bases left unmatched: 8. The CDR3 sequence is 17 residues long. In germline, CDR1 is SGHAT, CDR2 FQNNGV. The CDR3 is CASSLEARSGSADTQYF. In DNA form, the CDR3 reads TGTGCCAGCAGCTTAGAGGCCCGTAGCGGGAGTGCAGATACGCAGTATTTT.

V usage is TRBV9 and J usage is TRBJ2-2; 8 nucleotides align to TRBD2. J gave up 4 bases and V 5 bases, and 10 bases lay outside the gene matches. CDR1 and CDR2 from the germline V gene are SGDLS and YYNGEE. The CDR3 runs to 16 residues. CDR3 loop: CASRAGGSPGTGELFF. DNA of the CDR3: TGTGCCAGCAGGGCGGGGGGTTCCCCGGGCACCGGGGAGCTGTTTTTT. Variable domain in full (rest from reference TRBV9 and TRBJ2-2): DSGVTQTPKHLITATGQRVTLRCSPRSGDLSVYWYQQSLDQGLQFLIQYYNGEERAKGNILERFSAQQFPDLHSELNLSSLELGDSALYFCASRAGGSPGTGELFFGEGSRLTVL.

The chain combines TRBV9 with TRBJ2-1, with D perhaps TRBD1 (6 bases). The germline V gene encodes CDR1 SGDLS and CDR2 YYNGEE. This CDR3 has 15 amino acids. V shed 0 bases and J shed 0 bases, with 7 bases lying between them. This CDR3 reads CASSVGGGSYNEQFF. The CDR3 DNA reads TGTGCCAGCAGCGTAGGAGGGGGCTCCTACAATGAGCAGTTCTTC.

The chain couples TRBV3-1 (or the pseudogene TRBV3-2) to TRBJ1-1; D may be TRBD1 (6 bases). CDR3 size: 15 residues. The V end lost 3 bases, the J end lost 3 bases, and 14 bases lay between the germline ends. Germline values: CDR1 LGHDT, CDR2 YNNKEL (reference sequence). The CDR3 is CASSQRGAGDTEAFF. The DNA of the CDR3 is TGTGCCAGCAGCCAGAGGGGGGCGGGAGACACTGAAGCTTTCTTT.